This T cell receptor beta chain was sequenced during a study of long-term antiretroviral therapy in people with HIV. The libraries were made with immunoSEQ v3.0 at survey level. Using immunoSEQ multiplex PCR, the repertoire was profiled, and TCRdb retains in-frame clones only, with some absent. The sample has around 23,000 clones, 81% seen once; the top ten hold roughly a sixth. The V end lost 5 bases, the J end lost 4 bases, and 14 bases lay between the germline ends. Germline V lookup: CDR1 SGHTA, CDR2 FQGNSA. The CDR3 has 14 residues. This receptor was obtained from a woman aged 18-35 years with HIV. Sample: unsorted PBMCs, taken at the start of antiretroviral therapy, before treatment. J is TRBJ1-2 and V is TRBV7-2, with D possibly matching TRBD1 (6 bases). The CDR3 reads CASSPGQHSYGYTF. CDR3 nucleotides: TGTGCCAGCAGCCCCGGACAGCACTCCTATGGCTACACCTTC.